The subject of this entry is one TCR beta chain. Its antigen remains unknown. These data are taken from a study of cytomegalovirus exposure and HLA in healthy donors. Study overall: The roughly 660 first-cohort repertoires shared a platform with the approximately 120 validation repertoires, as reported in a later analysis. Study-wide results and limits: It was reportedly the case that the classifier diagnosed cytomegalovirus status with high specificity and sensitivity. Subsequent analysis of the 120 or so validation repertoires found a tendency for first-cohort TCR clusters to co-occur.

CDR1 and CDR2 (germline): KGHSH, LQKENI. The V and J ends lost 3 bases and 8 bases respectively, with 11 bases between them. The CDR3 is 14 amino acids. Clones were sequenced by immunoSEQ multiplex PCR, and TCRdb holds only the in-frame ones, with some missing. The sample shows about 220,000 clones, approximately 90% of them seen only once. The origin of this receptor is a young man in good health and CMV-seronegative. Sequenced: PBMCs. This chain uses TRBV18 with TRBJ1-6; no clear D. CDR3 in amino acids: CASSPTRRDSPLHF. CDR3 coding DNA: TGTGCCAGCTCACCCACCCGTCGGGATTCACCCCTCCACTTT.